Listed here are 22 T cell receptor beta chains from one sample, sequenced in a study of CD8+CD57+ T cells in acquired aplastic anemia. Genomic DNA templated the TCR beta VDJ and CDR3 profiling. TCRdb called the reads again in MiXCR, with one record for every CDR3 protein. The sample contains fewer than 200,000 distinct CDR3 sequences, around half of which appear only once. Patients chosen for sequencing had shown CD8+CD57+ cell expansion by flow cytometry. The sample taken for sequencing was sorted CD4+, CD8+, or CD8+CD57+ T cells (not recorded which) from PBMCs. Every receptor here comes from a human donor with aplastic anemia.

As for this clonotype: At one end the junction does not follow the germline gene, possibly because of a read error. The chain recombines TRBV11-3 with TRBJ2-7, with 8 bases matching TRBD2. The V gene's germline CDR1 is SGHNT and CDR2 YENEEA. The CDR3 contains 14 residues. CDR3 DNA: TGCGCCAGCAGCTTGGTTAGCGGGACCTACGAGCAGTACTTC. Translated: CASSLVSGTYEQYF.

A note on this clonotype: The limits of the CDR3 on the DNA are not certain, so only TCRdb's listed CDR3 is given. The chain employs TRBV29-1 and TRBJ1-1. The CDR3 length is 13 residues, termini included. Germline V gene data show CDR1 as SQVTM and CDR2 as ANQGSEA. CDR3 sequence reads: CSVGVGEGTEAFF.

This chain connects TRBV24-1 to TRBJ2-2, with TRBD2 identical over 7 bases. The CDR3 is made up of 16 amino acids. Trimming took 4 bases from V and 3 from J; bases not matched to a gene: 7. The germline CDR1 and CDR2 sequences are KGHDR and SFDVKD. The CDR3 bases are TGTGCCACCAGTGACGGGACTACCCCTCACACCGGGGAGCTGTTTTTT. Its translation is CATSDGTTPHTGELFF.

This clonotype was picked up a small number of times. This sequence joins TRBV30 and TRBJ2-7, with D perhaps TRBD1 (5 bases). With 5 bases removed from V and 0 bases from J, the gap between germline ends came to 17 bases. The CDR3 loop spans 15 amino acids. In germline, CDR1 is GTSNPN, CDR2 SVGIG (reference sequence). CDR3 nucleotides: TGTGCCTGGGTCCGGACCGACAGTGCCTCCTACGAGCAGTACTTC. This translates into CAWVRTDSASYEQYF.

On this clonotype itself: An end of the junction differs from the germline gene, which may be a read error. CDR3 in amino acids: CATSRETGDYGYTF. The CDR3 nucleotides read TGTGCCACCAGCCGAGAGACAGGGGACTATGGCTACACCTTC. The rearrangement joins TRBV15 to TRBJ1-2, with 8 bases aligning to TRBD1. Looked up from germline, CDR1 is LNHNV and CDR2 is YYDKDF (reference sequence). The CDR3 is made up of 14 amino acids.

The chain links TRBV20-1 to TRBJ2-5, with D perhaps matching TRBD2 (6 bases). CDR1 and CDR2 (germline): DFQATT, SNEGSKA (reference sequence). The ends were cut back, 0 bases at V and 3 bases at J, with 17 bases in the middle. The CDR3 is 16 residues long. CDR3 residues: CSARDPLRDSKETQYF. The CDR3 DNA reads TGCAGTGCTAGAGACCCTCTCCGGGACTCAAAAGAGACCCAGTACTTC.

A few counts support this clonotype. Possible read error: a much larger clone is one base away. V gene TRBV5-1 combines with J gene TRBJ2-1; 11 bases map to TRBD2. The V gene's germline CDR1 is SGHRS and CDR2 YFSETQ. The CDR3 is made up of 16 amino acids. CDR3 bases: TGCGCCAGCAGCTTGGCCCCTCTAGCGGGAGGCAATGAGCAGCTCTTC. Protein product: CASSLAPLAGGNEQLF.

This clonotype was detected many times. The chain couples TRBV20-1 to TRBJ2-2; 13 bases map to TRBD2. After removal of 6 bases from V and 6 bases from J, the junction contained 7 bases not matched to a gene. The CDR3 sequence is 15 residues long. The germline gives CDR1 DFQATT, CDR2 SNEGSKA (reference sequence). The CDR3 region has the DNA TGCAGTGCACCTACTAGCGGGGGGGCTTCCGGGGAGCTGTTTTTT. Translating gives CSAPTSGGASGELFF.

This clonotype showed up many times. The CDR3 reads CASSLDAGVETQYF. The CDR3 DNA is TGTGCCAGCAGCTTAGATGCCGGGGTGGAGACCCAGTACTTC. The chain couples TRBV13 to TRBJ2-5, with D possibly being TRBD2 (5 bases). V lost 1 base, J lost 5 bases, and 11 bases lay in between. Germline-derived CDR1 and CDR2 are PRHDT and FYEKMQ (reference sequence). This CDR3 comprises 14 residues.

Note on this clonotype: An end of the junction does not agree with germline; a read error may underlie this. The CDR3 DNA reads as TGCGCCAGCAGTGGGGACAACGAGCAGTACTTC. Translating it yields CASSGDNEQYF. This chain uses TRBV2 with TRBJ2-7; perhaps TRBD1 as D (6 bases). This CDR3 has 11 residues. Germline assignment: CDR1 SNHLY and CDR2 FYNNEI.

This clonotype has a count of ten or more. The chain is built from TRBV6-4 and TRBJ1-2; possible D gene TRBD1, 6 bases. In germline, CDR1 is MRHNA, CDR2 SNTAGT. Trimming pared 3 bases from V and 8 bases from J, leaving 13 bases between. This CDR3 is 13 amino acids long. The CDR3 region is CASSEITGSGYTF. The CDR3 nucleotides are TGTGCCAGCAGTGAGATTACAGGGAGCGGCTACACCTTC.

This clonotype was detected only a few times. This chain connects TRBV25-1 to TRBJ1-2, with D perhaps matching TRBD1 (5 bases). V was pared by 3 bases and J by 0 bases, with 17 bases between. This CDR3 is built from 17 residues. Per the germline V gene, CDR1 is MGHDK and CDR2 is SYGVNS. CDR3: CASSDRGVTKANYGYTF. The DNA of the CDR3 is TGTGCCAGCAGTGATAGGGGAGTTACGAAAGCTAACTATGGCTACACCTTC.

The sample holds many counts of this clonotype. CDR3 amino acids: CASSDSSRNSPLHF. CDR3 sequence (DNA): TGTGCCAGCAGTGACTCGTCCCGGAATTCACCCCTCCACTTT. V and J are TRBV6-4 and TRBJ1-6, with no clear D. V was pared by 0 bases and J by 7 bases, with 7 bases between. The CDR3 extends over 14 amino acids. Germline loops: CDR1 MRHNA, CDR2 SNTAGT.

The rearrangement links TRBV20-1 to TRBJ2-1; 7 bases are a match to TRBD2. The V and J ends lost 3 bases and 4 bases, in that order; junction bases with no gene match: 6. Germline CDR1 and CDR2: DFQATT and SNEGSKA (reference sequence). The CDR3 runs to 14 residues. The CDR3, as DNA: TGCAGTGCTAGGAGGCGGGAGAGTTACAATGAGCAGTTCTTC. Residues: CSARRRESYNEQFF.

This clonotype was recorded at least ten times. CDR3 in amino acids: CASSLLSGGSNTGELFF. The DNA for the CDR3 is TGTGCCAGCAGCCTTCTCTCCGGGGGATCGAACACCGGGGAGCTGTTTTTT. The chain has TRBV9 and TRBJ2-2; perhaps TRBD2 as D (6 bases). Germline-derived CDR1 and CDR2 are SGDLS and YYNGEE. V was trimmed by 4 bases and J by 0 bases, leaving 16 bases between them. This CDR3 comprises 17 residues.

This clonotype occurred many times. The J gene is TRBJ1-6, the V gene TRBV7-2; D uncertain. This CDR3 is built from 15 residues. Germline V gene sequence: CDR1 SGHTA, CDR2 FQGNSA. Trimming stripped 2 bases from V and 3 bases from J, with 8 bases between. Here the CDR3 reads CASSLNTIYNSPLHF. The CDR3, as DNA: TGTGCCAGCAGCTTAAATACAATCTATAATTCACCCCTCCACTTT.

The chain links TRBV20-1 to TRBJ2-7; TRBD2 might be the D (6 bases). Germline CDR1 reads DFQATT; CDR2 reads SNEGSKA (reference sequence). Trimming shortened V by 5 bases and J by 0 bases, and 11 bases separated the two germline ends. The CDR3 totals 13 residues. This CDR3 reads CSAYWGDSYEQYF. The CDR3 DNA reads as TGCAGTGCTTATTGGGGGGACTCCTACGAGCAGTACTTC.

This chain uses TRBV19 with TRBJ2-3; no clear D gene. Trimming stripped 3 bases from V and 4 bases from J, with 11 bases between. Germline V gives CDR1 LNHDA, CDR2 SQIVND (reference sequence). This CDR3 region has 14 residues. The CDR3 loop is CASSITLGADTQYF. The CDR3 nucleotides are TGTGCCAGTAGTATTACCCTTGGCGCAGATACGCAGTATTTT.

This clonotype was counted a few times. The rearrangement uses TRBV20-1 and TRBJ1-5; perhaps TRBD1 as D (5 bases). The CDR3 sequence is 13 residues long. Germline V gives CDR1 DFQATT, CDR2 SNEGSKA (reference sequence). The V and J ends lost 3 bases and 5 bases respectively, with 11 bases between them. Written as DNA, the CDR3 is TGCAGTGCTAGGTGGGGGTGGGATCAGCCCCAGCATTTT. Protein sequence: CSARWGWDQPQHF.

This chain joins TRBV15 and TRBJ2-5; 11 bases fit TRBD1. This CDR3 is built from 16 residues. V shed 4 bases, J shed 5 bases, and the junction held 9 bases outside the gene matches. Germline CDR1 is LNHNV and CDR2 is YYDKDF (reference sequence). CDR3 region: CATSILDRGRLETQYF. In nucleotides, the CDR3 is TGTGCCACCAGCATCCTGGACAGGGGGCGATTGGAGACCCAGTACTTC.

This clonotype was found many times. The chain combines TRBV20-1 with TRBJ2-1, with TRBD2 as a possible D gene (6 bases). V lost 5 bases and J lost 5, with 13 bases in between. This CDR3 contains 13 residues. Germline V CDR1 and CDR2: DFQATT, SNEGSKA (reference sequence). The CDR3 loop is CSAHGDSHNEQFF. The CDR3 DNA reads as TGCAGTGCTCACGGGGACTCACACAATGAGCAGTTCTTC.

This clonotype has a count of ten or more. The J gene is TRBJ2-2, the V gene TRBV11-2; possible D gene TRBD1, 6 bases. This CDR3 spans 15 amino acids. The V and J ends lost 6 bases and 4 bases respectively, with 15 bases between them. The germline V gene has CDR1 SGHAT and CDR2 FQNNGV. The DNA for the CDR3 is TGTGCCAGCAGGGATGGACAGCGAGGCACCGGGGAGCTGTTTTTT. The encoded protein is CASRDGQRGTGELFF.